Listed here are 26 T cell receptor beta chains from one sample, sequenced in a study of blood T cell repertoires in COVID-19. Libraries were prepared by immunoSEQ multiplex PCR; TCRdb keeps only in-frame clonotypes and omits some of them. The sample carries 120,000 to 150,000 clones, 70% to 90% recorded once. The sample was peripheral blood. The receptor source for this set is a woman aged 60-70 years with COVID-19, enrolled during active disease.

The gene calls are TRBV5-8 and TRBJ2-1; no clear D gene. The CDR3 is made up of 12 amino acids. Germline lookup yields CDR1 SGHTS and CDR2 YDEGEE. Between the trimmed V and J ends, which lost 5 bases and 7 bases, there was a span of 10 bases. In DNA form, the CDR3 reads TGTGCCAGCAGTCAGGCAGAGAATGAGCAGTTCTTC. This codes for CASSQAENEQFF.

The V and J genes are TRBV6-5 and TRBJ2-1; tentatively, D is TRBD2 (5 bases). Per germline, CDR1 MNHEY and CDR2 SVGAGI. The CDR3 consists of 16 residues. Trimming removed 0 bases from V and 2 bases from J, with 11 bases in between. The CDR3 DNA sequence: TGTGCCAGCAGTTACTCGAGGGCCCCAACCTACAATGAGCAGTTCTTC. Amino acid sequence: CASSYSRAPTYNEQFF.

The genes are TRBV4-1 and TRBJ2-7, with a tentative D call TRBD1 (6 bases). The length of the CDR3 is 15 residues. The germline V and J ends were trimmed by 0 bases and 1 base, with 10 bases remaining between them. Germline V CDR1 and CDR2: MGHRA, YSYEKL. The CDR3 DNA reads as TGCGCCAGCAGCCAAGACAGGGGAAGGTCCTACGAGCAGTACTTC. Translating gives CASSQDRGRSYEQYF.

This chain uses TRBV27 with TRBJ2-4; possibly TRBD1 for D (5 bases). V gave up 0 bases and J gave up 3 bases, with 24 bases separating them. CDR1 is MNHEY and CDR2 is SMNVEV in the germline V gene (reference sequence). The CDR3 runs to 20 residues. CDR3 DNA sequence: TGTGCCAGCAGTTTATCCCCTGCCCGGTGGGGCGCACGAAGCAAAAACATTCAGTACTTC. Its translation is CASSLSPARWGARSKNIQYF.

The V gene is TRBV6-5, the J gene TRBJ2-5; D is unresolved. CDR1 MNHEY and CDR2 SVGAGI come from the germline V gene. V lost 5 bases and J lost 3, with 7 bases in between. CDR3 length: 12 residues. The CDR3 sequence is CASSRSEETQYF. For the CDR3, the DNA is TGTGCCAGCAGTCGCAGCGAAGAGACCCAGTACTTC.

This clone was observed once. DNA of the CDR3: TGTGCTAGTGCCACAGGTGGTGGAAACACCATATATTTT. As protein: CASATGGGNTIYF. The chain uses TRBV12-5 and TRBJ1-3, with D perhaps TRBD1 (5 bases). This CDR3 has 13 residues. Germline lookup yields CDR1 LGHNT and CDR2 FRNRAP. Trimming pared 7 bases from V and 3 bases from J, leaving 10 bases between.

This clone came up once. The chain carries TRBV29-1 and TRBJ2-7; D call uncertain. Per germline, CDR1 SQVTM and CDR2 ANQGSEA. The CDR3 totals 14 residues. V lost 4 bases and J 1 base, leaving 14 bases between the germline ends. The CDR3 DNA reads TGCAGCGTTGGCCCCTCGCCAGGTTCCTACGAGCAGTACTTC. This encodes CSVGPSPGSYEQYF.

This sequence joins TRBV29-1 and TRBJ2-3, with a possible D match to TRBD1 (6 bases). V dropped 3 bases and J dropped 6 bases, with 13 bases sitting between them. The CDR3 is 13 residues long. The germline V gene has CDR1 SQVTM and CDR2 ANQGSEA. CDR3 nucleotides: TGCAGCGTTGATGGGGGCAAAAATGATACGCAGTATTTT. Residues: CSVDGGKNDTQYF.

The chain couples TRBV19 to TRBJ2-2, with unresolved D. The germline V gene has CDR1 LNHDA and CDR2 SQIVND (reference sequence). This CDR3 comprises 16 residues. The V and J ends lost 5 bases and 6 bases respectively, with 19 bases between them. The CDR3 region has the DNA TGTGCCAGTAGTCTCCTCCTCGGGTCCGGCCCCGGGGAGCTGTTTTTT. Protein product: CASSLLLGSGPGELFF.

The chain carries TRBV5-1 and TRBJ2-2; 11 bases are a match to TRBD2. The ends lost 4 bases at V and 5 bases at J; junction bases unmatched: 4. This CDR3 spans 15 amino acids. Germline V gene lookup returns CDR1 SGHRS and CDR2 YFSETQ. In DNA form, the CDR3 reads TGCGCCAGCAGCCCCGGGACTAGCGGAACCGGGGAGCTGTTTTTT. It codes for CASSPGTSGTGELFF.

The chain combines TRBV5-1 with TRBJ1-2; maybe TRBD1 (6 bases). Germline CDR1 and CDR2: SGHRS and YFSETQ. The CDR3 is made up of 13 amino acids. V lost 3 bases and J lost 3, with 9 bases in between. In nucleotides, the CDR3 is TGCGCCAGCAGCTCGACAGGCGACTATGGCTACACCTTC. Its translation: CASSSTGDYGYTF.

In its sample, this clone was seen a few times. The rearrangement uses TRBV5-8 and TRBJ1-6; D gene ambiguous. Trimming took off 1 base at V and 4 bases at J, with 6 bases between the two ends. This CDR3 is 14 amino acids long. Germline CDR1 SGHTS, CDR2 YDEGEE. This chain's CDR3 is CASSLSQYNSPLHF. In DNA, the CDR3 is TGTGCCAGCAGCTTGTCTCAGTATAATTCACCCCTCCACTTT.

The chain carries TRBV19 and TRBJ2-1; perhaps TRBD2 as D (5 bases). V lost 1 base and J lost 8, with 21 bases in between. The germline CDR1 and CDR2 sequences are LNHDA and SQIVND (reference sequence). The CDR3 covers 17 residues. CDR3 sequence: CASSIVIATTEPDEQFF. CDR3 DNA: TGTGCCAGTAGTATAGTGATCGCGACTACAGAGCCCGATGAGCAGTTCTTC.

Turning to this clone: The same CDR3 can be traced to other DNA sequences in this sample. This chain links TRBV18 with TRBJ2-3, with D perhaps matching TRBD1 (5 bases). The V end lost 3 bases, the J end lost 0 bases, and 10 bases lay between the germline ends. The CDR3 is made up of 15 amino acids. The germline gives CDR1 KGHSH, CDR2 LQKENI. CDR3 sequence reads: CASSPTGPSTDTQYF. As DNA, the CDR3 is TGTGCCAGCTCACCCACAGGACCTAGCACAGATACGCAGTATTTT.

This clone was seen more than once but under ten times. The CDR3 DNA reads as TGCAGTGCTAGCGTTTACGAGCAGTACTTC. This sequence encodes CSASVYEQYF. This sequence joins TRBV20-1 and TRBJ2-7; D is unclear. There are 10 residues in the CDR3. Trimming left V 3 bases short and J 4 bases short, with 4 bases between. Germline values: CDR1 DFQATT, CDR2 SNEGSKA (reference sequence).

The chain links TRBV6-5 to TRBJ2-1; D unresolved. The V and J ends lost 11 bases and 4 bases respectively, with 9 bases between them. The germline CDR1 and CDR2 sequences are MNHEY and SVGAGI. The CDR3 extends over 11 amino acids. DNA of the CDR3: TGTGCCTGCACGTATTACAATGAGCAGTTCTTC. It encodes CACTYYNEQFF.

CDR3 region: CASSRGGRWITGELFF. As DNA, the CDR3 is TGTGCCAGCAGCCGAGGGGGCAGGTGGATCACCGGGGAGCTGTTTTTT. This chain connects TRBV11-3 to TRBJ2-2; 7 nucleotides agree with TRBD1. Germline V gene data show CDR1 as SGHNT and CDR2 as YENEEA. With V trimmed by 5 bases and J by 4 bases, 10 bases remained unmatched. CDR3 length: 16 amino acids.

The rearrangement joins TRBV5-6 to TRBJ2-1, with D possibly matching TRBD2 (6 bases). The CDR3 is made up of 15 amino acids. CDR1 and CDR2 from the germline V gene are SGHDT and YYEEEE. The V and J ends lost 2 bases and 6 bases respectively, with 15 bases between them. In DNA, the CDR3 is TGTGCCAGCAGCTTACTAGCCGGGATCGTCAATGAGCAGTTCTTC. Encoded protein: CASSLLAGIVNEQFF.

V gene TRBV29-1 combines with J gene TRBJ1-4; TRBD1 is a possible D gene (5 bases). The V end lost 6 bases, the J end lost 2 bases, and 16 bases lay between the germline ends. This CDR3 region has 15 residues. Germline V gene sequence: CDR1 SQVTM, CDR2 ANQGSEA. This chain's CDR3 is CSVTGLPSTNEKLFF. The CDR3 coding sequence is TGCAGCGTGACGGGACTCCCCAGTACTAATGAAAAACTGTTTTTT.

The chain combines TRBV5-4 with TRBJ2-1; no firm D call. The V end lost 3 bases, the J end lost 3 bases, and 13 bases lay between the germline ends. CDR3 size: 15 residues. Germline V gene data show CDR1 as SGHNT and CDR2 as YYREEE (reference sequence). The CDR3 nucleotides read TGTGCCAGCAGCTCCCCGACACAGAGCTACAATGAGCAGTTCTTC. The encoded protein is CASSSPTQSYNEQFF.

The chain couples TRBV6-2 or TRBV6-3 to TRBJ1-2; D may be TRBD1 (5 bases). V was clipped by 6 bases and J by 5 bases, with 19 bases between them. The germline V gene encodes CDR1 MNHEY and CDR2 SVGEGT. The CDR3 contains 15 residues. CDR3 sequence reads: CASSHTPSGVYGYTF. Written as DNA, the CDR3 is TGTGCCAGCAGCCATACCCCCTCGGGGGTTTATGGCTACACCTTC.

The chain recombines TRBV29-1 with TRBJ2-1, with 10 bases aligning to TRBD2. CDR1 SQVTM and CDR2 ANQGSEA come from the germline V gene. V was clipped by 7 bases and J by 3 bases; unmatched bases: 6. The length of the CDR3 is 14 residues. Here the CDR3 DNA reads TGCAGCGGCGGGCTAGCGGGGGTCTACAATGAGCAGTTCTTC. Its translation is CSGGLAGVYNEQFF.

In nucleotides, the CDR3 is TGTGCCAGCAGCTCTAGAAGGACAGGGTGGGGCCCTGAAGCTTTCTTT. Translated, it gives CASSSRRTGWGPEAFF. The chain has TRBV7-2 and TRBJ1-1; 8 bases map to TRBD1. From germline, CDR1 is SGHTA and CDR2 FQGNSA. The V gene end was trimmed by 4 bases and the J gene end by 6 bases; junction bases not matched to a gene: 13. The CDR3 length is 16 residues.

The rearrangement joins TRBV5-1 to TRBJ2-5; the D gene is possibly TRBD1 (5 bases). V shed 6 bases and J shed 4 bases, with 19 bases lying between them. Germline V gene sequence: CDR1 SGHRS, CDR2 YFSETQ. The length of the CDR3 is 15 residues. The CDR3 protein is CASTIAGQGRETQYF. The DNA for the CDR3 is TGCGCCAGCACCATCGCCGGGCAGGGTAGAGAGACCCAGTACTTC.

V is TRBV7-9 and J is TRBJ2-5; the D gene is possibly TRBD1 (6 bases). Germline values: CDR1 SEHNR, CDR2 FQNEAQ (reference sequence). Trimming stripped 7 bases from V and 1 base from J, with 13 bases between. This CDR3 has 14 residues. The CDR3 nucleotides are TGTGCCAGCATCACACCGGACAGCCAAGAGACCCAGTACTTC. Protein product: CASITPDSQETQYF. The complete variable domain, with remaining parts taken from reference TRBV7-9 and TRBJ2-5, reads DTGVSQNPRHKITKRGQNVTFRCDPISEHNRLYWYRQTLGQGPEFLTYFQNEAQLEKSRLLSDRFSAERPKGSFSTLEIQRTEQGDSAMYLCASITPDSQETQYFGPGTRLLVL.

This chain uses TRBV2 with TRBJ2-3; TRBD1 is a possible D gene (6 bases). The CDR3 covers 11 residues. V lost 11 bases, J lost 8 bases, and 14 bases lay in between. Germline CDR1 and CDR2: SNHLY and FYNNEI. DNA of the CDR3: TGTGCCTGTCTACAGGGTGCTACGCAGTATTTT. This translates into CACLQGATQYF.